This entry lists 3 T cell receptor beta chains sequenced from one sample in a study of vaccination and CD4 T cells after COVID-19. These TCRs' antigens remain unknown. As to treatment: approximately 11-day PBMC culture with coronavirus spike peptide pools or control peptides (ViraFEST assay). Sequencing of cultured CD4+ T cell DNA used the Oncomine TCR Beta short-read assay. TCRdb re-called the PCR reads with MiXCR, one entry per CDR3 protein. The sample lists about 8,700 distinct CDR3 sequences, approximately 60% seen once, with 7.3% in the top ten. Specimen: CD4+ T cells from blood, cultured in vitro. Every receptor here comes from a human donor who had recovered from COVID-19.

The gene calls are TRBV30 and TRBJ1-5; TRBD1 is a possible D gene (6 bases). The CDR3 totals 14 residues. Per the germline V gene, CDR1 is GTSNPN and CDR2 is SVGIG (reference sequence). Trimming pared 0 bases from V and 5 bases from J, leaving 11 bases between. CDR3 in DNA: TGTGCCTGGAGTGTCGGGGACACCTATCAGCCCCAGCATTTT. Translating it yields CAWSVGDTYQPQHF.

In its sample, this clonotype is medium-sized. The V call is TRBV10-3, the J call TRBJ1-3; D is unclear. Per germline, CDR1 ENHRY and CDR2 SYGVKD. V was cut by 0 bases and J by 7 bases, with 7 bases left in between. The CDR3 totals 13 residues. The CDR3 protein is CAISESSLNTIYF. The CDR3 nucleotides are TGTGCCATCAGTGAGTCGAGTTTGAACACCATATATTTT.

This clonotype has more than one count but fewer than ten. V and J are TRBV19 and TRBJ1-1; 10 bases are a match to TRBD1. Germline V gene data show CDR1 as LNHDA and CDR2 as SQIVND (reference sequence). The junction had 9 bases not matched to a gene; V was cut back by 5 bases and J by 0 bases. The CDR3 spans 17 residues. CDR3 sequence reads: CASSSTGGSFMNTEAFF. The CDR3 DNA reads as TGTGCCAGTAGTTCGACAGGGGGCTCGTTCATGAACACTGAAGCTTTCTTT.